Shown below are 21 T cell receptor beta chains from a single sample sequenced in a study of T cell responses to AZD1222 COVID-19 vaccine. Method: immunoSEQ multiplex PCR; TCRdb's copy keeps in-frame clones and lacks some. Found here are 90,000 to 140,000 clones, 85% to 90% of them singletons; the top ten hold more than 40%. The sequences come from peripheral blood, collected 28 days after the second AZD1222 dose. The receptors were sampled from an adult who received the AZD1222 COVID-19 vaccine.

V and J are TRBV6-2 or TRBV6-3 and TRBJ2-1; 13 positions agree with TRBD2. After removal of 5 bases from V and 9 bases from J, the junction contained 7 bases not matched to a gene. Germline V gene data show CDR1 as MNHEY and CDR2 as SVGEGT. The CDR3 consists of 15 residues. Written as DNA, the CDR3 is TGTGCCAGCAGTGGGACTAGCGGGATTATCTTTGAGCAGTTCTTC. Residues: CASSGTSGIIFEQFF.

This chain links TRBV5-1 with TRBJ1-3; D gene uncertain. Germline V CDR1 and CDR2: SGHRS, YFSETQ. The CDR3 loop spans 14 amino acids. Deletions cut 5 bases from V and 0 bases from J, with 9 bases between. The CDR3 DNA reads as TGCGCCAGCAGAGTTACCTACTCTGGAAACACCATATATTTT. Its translation is CASRVTYSGNTIYF.

J is TRBJ1-3 and V is TRBV30, with a weak D call TRBD1 (5 bases). The CDR3 runs to 14 residues. The V end lost 1 base, the J end lost 0 bases, and 7 bases lay between the germline ends. The germline V gene has CDR1 GTSNPN and CDR2 SVGIG (reference sequence). The CDR3 DNA follows: TGTGCCTGGAGTGGACAGATCTCTGGAAACACCATATATTTT. It is translated as CAWSGQISGNTIYF.

This chain uses TRBV7-3 with TRBJ2-3; TRBD2 aligns across 7 bases. V lost 5 bases to trimming and J lost 5 bases; unmatched junction nucleotides: 4. From germline, CDR1 is SGHTA and CDR2 FQGTGA. The CDR3 spans 13 residues. Written as DNA, the CDR3 is TGTGCCAGCAGCCCGAGCGGGGAAGATACGCAGTATTTT. Its protein is CASSPSGEDTQYF.

This chain's CDR3 is CASSSGRESYEQYF. In DNA form, the CDR3 reads TGTGCCAGCAGCTCCGGGCGGGAGTCCTACGAGCAGTACTTC. This chain links TRBV13 with TRBJ2-7; 7 bases fit TRBD2. CDR1 and CDR2 from the germline V gene are PRHDT and FYEKMQ (reference sequence). Losses at the gene ends were 4 bases for V and 1 base for J; bases not matched to a gene: 4. The CDR3 consists of 14 residues.

The J gene is TRBJ2-7, the V gene TRBV7-6; D possibly corresponds to TRBD2 (6 bases). Germline-derived CDR1 and CDR2 are SGHVS and FNYEAQ. Trimming removed 5 bases at V and 2 bases at J, with 10 bases between. There are 13 residues in the CDR3. CDR3 sequence: CASSGGLTYEQYF. For the CDR3, the DNA is TGTGCCAGCAGCGGGGGACTCACCTACGAGCAGTACTTC. Using reference TRBV7-6 and TRBJ2-7 for the parts outside the CDR3, the full variable domain is GAGVSQSPRYKVTKRGQDVALRCDPISGHVSLYWYRQALGQGPEFLTYFNYEAQQDKSGLPNDRFSAERPEGSISTLTIQRTEQRDSAMYRCASSGGLTYEQYFGPGTRLTVT.

This clone was counted a single time. J is TRBJ2-7 and V is TRBV18; D could derive from TRBD1 or TRBD2 (5 bases each). V lost 0 bases to trimming and J lost 6 bases, with 18 bases between them. Germline values: CDR1 KGHSH, CDR2 LQKENI. This CDR3 contains 16 residues. The CDR3 nucleotides read TGTGCCAGCTCACCACCTTGGCAGGGCGGCGGAGGCGAGCAGTACTTC. It encodes CASSPPWQGGGGEQYF.

The rearrangement links TRBV18 to TRBJ1-5; 9 bases line up with TRBD1. The junction had 6 bases not matched to a gene; V was cut back by 2 bases and J by 7 bases. Looked up from germline, CDR1 is KGHSH and CDR2 is LQKENI. The CDR3 runs to 15 residues. The CDR3 bases are TGTGCCAGCTCACCAGGAGGGACAGGGAACCAGCCCCAGCATTTT. Protein product: CASSPGGTGNQPQHF.

This clone has more than one count but fewer than ten. The chain recombines TRBV6-1 with TRBJ1-6; possible D gene TRBD1, 5 bases. The CDR3 extends over 18 amino acids. CDR1 and CDR2 from the germline V gene are MNHNS and SASEGT. V dropped 3 bases and J dropped 0 bases, with 15 bases sitting between them. The CDR3 is CASSEEGPWSSYNSPLHF. The CDR3 bases are TGTGCCAGCAGTGAGGAGGGGCCCTGGAGCTCCTATAATTCACCCCTCCACTTT.

This clone occurred a few times. This chain joins TRBV3-1 (or the pseudogene TRBV3-2) and TRBJ2-2; 7 positions agree with TRBD1. CDR3 length equals 14 residues. The J segment lost 4 bases and the V segment lost 4 bases, leaving 3 bases of the junction unmatched. CDR1 is LGHDT, CDR2 YNNKEL, per germline (reference sequence). The CDR3 sequence: CASSRQGSTGELFF. The CDR3, as DNA: TGTGCCAGCAGCCGACAGGGATCCACCGGGGAGCTGTTTTTT.

This chain uses TRBV18 with TRBJ2-7; TRBD1 might be the D (6 bases). This CDR3 contains 13 residues. Germline V gene sequence: CDR1 KGHSH, CDR2 LQKENI. The V gene lost 6 bases and the J gene lost 3 bases, with 12 bases spanning the gap. CDR3 in amino acids: CASSWGPNYEQYF. The CDR3 nucleotides read TGTGCCAGCTCGTGGGGGCCCAACTACGAGCAGTACTTC.

This clone was observed a single time. At one end, the junction sequence differs from germline, possibly due to a read error. The chain links TRBV6-5 to TRBJ1-1, with a tentative D call TRBD1 (5 bases). Germline assignment: CDR1 MNHEY and CDR2 SVGAGI. The CDR3 loop spans 12 amino acids. The CDR3 nucleotides read TGTGCCAGCAGTTACCCTGGGACGGCCTCGGTCTTT. Translated: CASSYPGTASVF.

The V call is TRBV5-1, the J call TRBJ2-5; perhaps TRBD1 as D (6 bases). CDR1 SGHRS and CDR2 YFSETQ come from the germline V gene. This CDR3 is 14 amino acids long. V gave up 4 bases and J gave up 2 bases, with 12 bases separating them. CDR3 nucleotide sequence: TGCGCCAGCAGCGACGGACAGAAACAAGAGACCCAGTACTTC. It translates to CASSDGQKQETQYF. The variable domain in full, with the rest retrieved from reference TRBV5-1 and TRBJ2-5, is KAGVTQTPRYLIKTRGQQVTLSCSPISGHRSVSWYQQTPGQGLQFLFEYFSETQRNKGNFPGRFSGRQFSNSRSEMNVSTLELGDSALYLCASSDGQKQETQYFGPGTRLLVL.

The chain is built from TRBV2 and TRBJ2-6, with D possibly TRBD1 on 5 matching bases. The length of the CDR3 is 17 residues. The V gene's germline CDR1 is SNHLY and CDR2 FYNNEI. Trimming took 6 bases from V and 1 from J, leaving 16 bases between them. This CDR3 reads CASSTDRDKSGANVLTF. Here the CDR3 DNA reads TGTGCCAGCAGCACTGACAGAGATAAGTCTGGGGCCAACGTCCTGACTTTC.

The J gene is TRBJ2-7, the V gene TRBV14; 7 nucleotides line up with TRBD1. The germline V gene encodes CDR1 SGHDN and CDR2 FVKESK. The ends lost 0 bases at V and 7 bases at J; junction bases unmatched: 15. The CDR3 is 17 amino acids. CDR3: CASSQDWETGSVGEQYF. CDR3 nucleotides: TGTGCCAGCAGCCAAGATTGGGAGACAGGGTCGGTGGGGGAGCAGTACTTC.

The rearrangement uses TRBV5-1 and TRBJ2-7; 7 nucleotides agree with TRBD1. CDR1 is SGHRS and CDR2 is YFSETQ in the germline V gene. Trimming at V came to 1 base and at J to 0 bases, leaving 4 bases not matched to a gene. This CDR3 has 15 amino acids. CDR3 in DNA: TGCGCCAGCAGCTTGACCGGGACAGCCTCCTACGAGCAGTACTTC. This encodes CASSLTGTASYEQYF.

CDR3 DNA: TGTGCCAGCGGTGGACGAATACGGTACAATGAGCAGTTCTTC. Encoded protein: CASGGRIRYNEQFF. The chain is built from TRBV2 and TRBJ2-1; no clear D gene. CDR1 SNHLY and CDR2 FYNNEI come from the germline V gene. V was cut by 8 bases and J by 4 bases, with 15 bases left in between. The CDR3 totals 14 residues.

The genes are TRBV4-3 and TRBJ2-7, with D perhaps assigned TRBD1 or TRBD2 (6 bases each). V lost 0 bases, J lost 12 bases, and 18 bases lay in between. The CDR3 contains 14 residues. Looked up from germline, CDR1 is LGHNA and CDR2 is YSLEER. CDR3 residues: CASSQDPGALIPYF. The CDR3 DNA reads as TGCGCCAGCAGCCAAGATCCGGGGGCCCTTATCCCGTACTTC.

V usage is TRBV6-5 and J usage is TRBJ2-1; 9 bases line up with TRBD2. Germline V gene lookup returns CDR1 MNHEY and CDR2 SVGAGI. V dropped 6 bases and J dropped 14; count of bases not matched to a gene: 17. This CDR3 comprises 15 residues. CDR3 loop: CASSLDASGTSSKFF. The CDR3 nucleotides are TGTGCCAGCAGCCTCGATGCCTCCGGGACTAGCTCGAAGTTCTTC.

This clone occurred once. The chain recombines TRBV27 with TRBJ2-7, with a possible D match to TRBD1 (5 bases). The germline V and J ends were trimmed by 2 bases and 6 bases, with 11 bases remaining between them. This CDR3 comprises 13 residues. Looked up from germline, CDR1 is MNHEY and CDR2 is SMNVEV (reference sequence). The CDR3 sequence is CASSLLLQGEQYF. The DNA for the CDR3 is TGTGCCAGCAGTTTACTCCTCCAGGGCGAGCAGTACTTC.

The chain carries TRBV7-3 and TRBJ2-2; D possibly corresponds to TRBD1 (6 bases). The CDR3 has 15 amino acids. V was cut by 6 bases and J by 0 bases, with 11 bases left in between. The germline V gene has CDR1 SGHTA and CDR2 FQGTGA. CDR3 DNA: TGTGCCAGCAGGTGGACAGTGGCGAACACCGGGGAGCTGTTTTTT. Translating it yields CASRWTVANTGELFF.